This record concerns one TCR beta chain sequence. This sample stems from a study of blood T cell repertoires in COVID-19. On the study more broadly: The analysed material was cDNA or gDNA that came from T cells, B-cell-depleted T cells, or PBMCs.

The repertoire was sequenced with immunoSEQ multiplex PCR; TCRdb's copy has only in-frame clones and lacks some. This table holds around 25,000 clones, 90% found once. The receptor's source is an older woman with active COVID-19. Sequencing was done on a sample of peripheral blood.

The CDR3 sequence is CAIGQGDQPQHF. Written as DNA, the CDR3 is TGTGCCATCGGACAGGGGGATCAGCCCCAGCATTTT. The chain recombines TRBV10-3 with TRBJ1-5; 10 positions agree with TRBD1. Germline CDR1 is ENHRY and CDR2 is SYGVKD. The CDR3 runs to 12 residues. The V segment lost 8 bases and the J segment 5 bases; nucleotides outside the gene matches: 0.